This T cell receptor beta chain derives from a study of naive and memory T cell subsets (dated by TCRdb to 2015 to 2018). For the study in its entirety: Sorted naive and memory T cell subsets from peripheral blood were analyzed in the study using a UMI-based, open-source pipeline for TCR alpha and beta sequencing. RNA was DNase-treated and reverse transcribed with TCR constant-region primers, mostly using SuperScript III. IgG serology results and the functional CMV T cell responses were in complete agreement. Overall study outcomes, separate from this receptor: After error correction, over 85% of naive TCR sequences appeared only once, giving much steeper abundance distributions than memory subsets. The abundance of TCRs followed a power law with an exponent that differed between naive and memory subsets yet stayed consistent across the three individuals. In both CD4 and CD8 cells, the Gini index increased while Shannon and inverse Simpson diversity decreased from naive through CM, EM and EMRA. RNA-based TCR counts may be affected by expression changes linked to T cell activation and differentiation. The repertoire findings for the naive and memory subsets could not be validated against a ground truth because none was available. Single alpha or beta chain sequences, rather than paired alpha/beta receptors, were used to define clonotypes.

The library came from UMI-ligation and nested PCR. An equimolar mix of two oligonucleotides covering both TRBC1 and TRBC2 was used as the beta constant-region primer. Four rounds of PCR were used to amplify ligated cDNA, with nested alpha and beta constant-region primers being used together with the SP2 primer. T4 RNA ligase 1 ligated a single-stranded oligonucleotide carrying the SP2 primer and a 12-nucleotide UMI to the cDNA 3' end. The ligation reaction was incubated at 16°C for about 20-25 hours. PCR2 was usually performed as a SYBR Green qPCR and halted at a preset threshold so that over-amplification would not occur. Every purification after the first one was done using Agencourt AMPure XP magnetic beads. Library amounts were measured by Qubit and library quality was assessed on a TapeStation, where the main peak was expected at around 650 bp. Pooled libraries were sequenced on an Illumina MiSeq using v2 2x251 paired-end kits, and typically roughly 0.95-2.2 million reads were obtained per sample. Libraries were pooled at approximately 4 nM per sample, and roughly 5-8% PhiX was added to improve cluster recognition. The original pipeline was this. Using tag matching that tolerated one base-pair mismatch, Decombinator assigned V and J genes to FASTQ reads that had been processed by Demultiplexor. UMIs were used by Collapsinator to correct both sequencing errors and frequency errors arising from PCR heterogeneity. TCRs were translated and CDR3s were extracted from the conserved cysteine to the FGXG phenylalanine by CDR3Translator, with non-productive sequences being flagged. Gini, Shannon entropy and inverse Simpson indices were computed after subsampling the repertoires to the same number of UMI-defined TCRs. Within the linear range, a power law was fitted by maximum likelihood to the distributions of clonotype abundance. For one naive CD8 sample, the pipeline and MIGEC produced similar UMI counts, unique TCR numbers and clonal distributions. Repertoires were searched for approximately 7,000 CMV-associated CDR3 sequences compiled from VDJdb and a published dataset. The public reads were quality trimmed at Q25 with fastp and then assembled into clones with MiXCR by TCRdb, keeping productive beta chains. Identical CDR3 proteins give one entry, which carries the most common genes and DNA. Here the V and J calls rest on TCRdb's processing, not on the authors' analysis. For this sample the table gives approximately 31,000 distinct CDR3 sequences, of which roughly 18% were detected only once. Clones ranked in the top ten supply around 3.3% of the sample.

This clonotype was observed a few times. This receptor's antigen is unknown. Per-nucleotide qualities are absent, and no much larger clonotype sits a single base away. Separate amplification of TCR alpha and beta chain libraries was performed from the second PCR step onward. To determine each donor's CMV status, fresh PBMCs were stimulated overnight with CMV viral lysate, and IFNgamma production from CD4+ T cells was then assessed. CD4 T cells were positively selected using Miltenyi beads, after which CD8 T cells were positively selected from the CD4-negative fraction. After staining for CD3, CD4, CD8, CD45RA, CD27 and a live/dead dye, cells were sorted on a BD Aria II into four subsets based on CD45RA and CD27. The sorting gate for effector memory cells was CD45RA-CD27-, and the sorting gate for EMRA cells was CD45RA+CD27-. Three healthy volunteers provided blood, and each donor's sample was split into CD4 and CD8 T cells and then further divided into four differentiation subsets. Approximately 120 ml of peripheral blood was taken from each donor, and PBMC were separated by density-gradient centrifugation on Ficoll-Paque PLUS. The sorted cells were lysed in RLT buffer, after which RNA was extracted using a Qiagen RNeasy kit and kept at -80 degrees C.

The CDR3 runs 14 amino acids, cysteine and phenylalanine included. This entry keeps only the CDR3 DNA: 42 bases, framed from base 1. Trimming costs V 6 bases and J 0 bases, and their ends lie 11 bases apart. Taken from the germline V gene, the CDR1 and CDR2 loops are SNHLY and FYNNEI. This TCR was recovered from a human donor in good health. Material: effector memory CD4+ T cells from blood. Sample cell subset or site, as interpreted from the label and publication: effector memory, CD45RA- CD27-. Recombination joined TRBV2 with TRBJ1-2; the D gene is perhaps TRBD1, from 5 matching bases. The DNA sequence is TGTGCCAGCAGACCTCAGGGAGCTAACTATGGCTACACCTTC. The encoded protein is CASRPQGANYGYTF.